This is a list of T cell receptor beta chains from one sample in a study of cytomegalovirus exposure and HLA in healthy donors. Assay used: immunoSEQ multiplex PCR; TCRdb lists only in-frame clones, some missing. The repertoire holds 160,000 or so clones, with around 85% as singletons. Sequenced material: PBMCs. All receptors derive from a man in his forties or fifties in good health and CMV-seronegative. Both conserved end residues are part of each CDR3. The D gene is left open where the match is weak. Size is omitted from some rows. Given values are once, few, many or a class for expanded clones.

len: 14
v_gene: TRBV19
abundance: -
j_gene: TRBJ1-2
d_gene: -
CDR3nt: TGTGCCAGTAACAGGGAAGAGAATTTCCATGGCTACACCTTC
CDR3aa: CASNREENFHGYTF

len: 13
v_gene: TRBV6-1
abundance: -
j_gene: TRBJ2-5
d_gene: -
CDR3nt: TGTGCCAGCAGTATAAGGGGATTTGAGACCCAGTACTTC
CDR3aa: CASSIRGFETQYF

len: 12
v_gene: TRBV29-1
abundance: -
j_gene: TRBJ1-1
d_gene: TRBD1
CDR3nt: TGCAGCGTCAACTCCGGGACAGGTACAGCTTTCTTT
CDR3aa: CSVNSGTGTAFF

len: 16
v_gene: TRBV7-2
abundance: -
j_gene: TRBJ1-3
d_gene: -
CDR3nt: TGTGCCAGCAGCTTAATTGGGGGCCGCTCTGGAAACACCATATATTTT
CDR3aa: CASSLIGGRSGNTIYF

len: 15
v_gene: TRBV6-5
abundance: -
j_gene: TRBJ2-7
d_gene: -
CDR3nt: TGTGCCAGCAGTAAAACCCCCAGGGGACCCTACGAGCAGTACTTC
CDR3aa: CASSKTPRGPYEQYF

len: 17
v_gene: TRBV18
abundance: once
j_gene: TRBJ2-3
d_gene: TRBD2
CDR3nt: TGTGCCAGCTCACCGCTCGGGACTAGCGGGGGCACAGATACGCAGTATTTT
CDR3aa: CASSPLGTSGGTDTQYF

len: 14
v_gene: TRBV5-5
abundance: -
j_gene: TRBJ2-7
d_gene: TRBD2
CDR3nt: TGTGCCAGCAGCTTGGGAGCTAGCGGTTACGAGCAGTACTTC
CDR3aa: CASSLGASGYEQYF

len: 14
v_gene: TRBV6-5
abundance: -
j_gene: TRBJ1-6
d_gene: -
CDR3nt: TGTGCCAGCAGTTACTCCGGGGGTGATTCACCCCTCCACTTT
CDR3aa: CASSYSGGDSPLHF

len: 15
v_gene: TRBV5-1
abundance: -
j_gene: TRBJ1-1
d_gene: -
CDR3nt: TGCGCCAGCAGCCACCCCCAGACAGGAACGCGCGAAGCTTTCTTT
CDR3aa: CASSHPQTGTREAFF

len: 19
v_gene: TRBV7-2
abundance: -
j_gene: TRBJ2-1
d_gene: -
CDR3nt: TGTGCCAGCAGCTCCGAGCGGAGGACGGAGTATCCGAAGTACAATGAGCAGTTCTTC
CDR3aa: CASSSERRTEYPKYNEQFF

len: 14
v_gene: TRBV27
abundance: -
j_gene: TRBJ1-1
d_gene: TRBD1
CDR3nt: TGTGCCAGCAGTTTTGGGGACAGACGGACTGAAGCTTTCTTT
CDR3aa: CASSFGDRRTEAFF

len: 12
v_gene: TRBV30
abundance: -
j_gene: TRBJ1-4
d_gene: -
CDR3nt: TGTGCCTGTCGGGAAGATAATGAAAAACTGTTTTTT
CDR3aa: CACREDNEKLFF

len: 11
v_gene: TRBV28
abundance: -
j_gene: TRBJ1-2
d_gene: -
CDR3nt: TGTGCCAGCAGTTCGAGCGATGGCTACACCTTC
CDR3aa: CASSSSDGYTF

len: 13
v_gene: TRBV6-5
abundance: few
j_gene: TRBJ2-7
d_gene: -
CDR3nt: TGTGCCAGCAGTACACCAGGGACCTACGAGCAGTACTTC
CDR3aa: CASSTPGTYEQYF

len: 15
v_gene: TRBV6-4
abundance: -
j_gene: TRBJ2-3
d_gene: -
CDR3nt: TGTGCCAGCAGTGAGTCGGCGGAAAGCACAGATACGCAGTATTTT
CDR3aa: CASSESAESTDTQYF

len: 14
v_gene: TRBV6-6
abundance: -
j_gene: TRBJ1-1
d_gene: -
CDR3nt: TGTGCCAGCAGTTACAGGCAGGAGAACACTGAAGCTTTCTTT
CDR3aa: CASSYRQENTEAFF

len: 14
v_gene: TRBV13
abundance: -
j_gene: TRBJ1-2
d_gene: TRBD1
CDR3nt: TGTGCCAGCAGCTCCGGGACAGGAGACTATGGCTACACCTTC
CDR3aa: CASSSGTGDYGYTF

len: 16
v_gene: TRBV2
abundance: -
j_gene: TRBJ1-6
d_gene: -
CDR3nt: TGTGCCAGCAGTGAAACCCCAGGGGCCTATAATTCACCCCTCCACTTT
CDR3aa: CASSETPGAYNSPLHF

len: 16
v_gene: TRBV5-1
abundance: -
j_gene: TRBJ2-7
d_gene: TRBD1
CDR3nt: TGCGCCAGCAGCCTCACTCCGGGACAGGGATCCTACGAGCAGTACTTC
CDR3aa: CASSLTPGQGSYEQYF

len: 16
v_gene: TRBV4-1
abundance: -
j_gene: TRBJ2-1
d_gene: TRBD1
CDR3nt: TGCGCCAGCAGCCAAGGGCAGGGGGACCAAGGATATGAGCAGTTCTTC
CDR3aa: CASSQGQGDQGYEQFF

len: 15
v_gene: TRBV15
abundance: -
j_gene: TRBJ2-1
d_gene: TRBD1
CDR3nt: TGTGCCACCAGCAGCTCGACAGGGGGCTACAATGAGCAGTTCTTC
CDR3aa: CATSSSTGGYNEQFF

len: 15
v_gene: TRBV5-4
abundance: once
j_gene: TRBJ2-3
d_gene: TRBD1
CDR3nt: TGTGCCAGCAGCTCCCAAACGGGACAGTTAGATACGCAGTATTTT
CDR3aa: CASSSQTGQLDTQYF

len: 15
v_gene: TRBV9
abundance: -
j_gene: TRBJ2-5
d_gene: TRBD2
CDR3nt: TGTGCCAGCAGCGGAGGAGCGGGGAAGTTCGAGACCCAGTACTTC
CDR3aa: CASSGGAGKFETQYF

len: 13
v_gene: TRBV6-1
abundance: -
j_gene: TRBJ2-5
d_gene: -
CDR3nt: TGTGCCAGCCACCGAAGGGGCCAAGAGACCCAGTACTTC
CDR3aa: CASHRRGQETQYF

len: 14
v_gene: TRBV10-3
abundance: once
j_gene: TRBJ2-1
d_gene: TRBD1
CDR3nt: TGTGCCATCAGCGACAGGGGGCGGGTTGATGAGCAGTTCTTC
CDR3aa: CAISDRGRVDEQFF

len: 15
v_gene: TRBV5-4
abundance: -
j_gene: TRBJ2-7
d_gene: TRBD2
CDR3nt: TGTGCCAGCAGCTTGCCAACTAGCGGGCAGGGAGAGCAGTACTTC
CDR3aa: CASSLPTSGQGEQYF

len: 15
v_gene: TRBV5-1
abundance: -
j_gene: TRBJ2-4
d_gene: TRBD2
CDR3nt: TGCGCCAGCAGCCGCAGCGGGGGTGCCAAAAACATTCAGTACTTC
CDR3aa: CASSRSGGAKNIQYF

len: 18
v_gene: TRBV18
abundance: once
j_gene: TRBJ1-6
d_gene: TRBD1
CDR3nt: TGTGCCAGCTCACCACGGGACAGGGGGCTTTACGGGGATTCACCCCTCCACTTT
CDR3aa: CASSPRDRGLYGDSPLHF

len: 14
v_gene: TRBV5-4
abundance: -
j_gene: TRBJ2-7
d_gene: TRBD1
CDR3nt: TGTGCCAGCACCTATGGACAGGGGGCCTACGAGCAGTACTTC
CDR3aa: CASTYGQGAYEQYF

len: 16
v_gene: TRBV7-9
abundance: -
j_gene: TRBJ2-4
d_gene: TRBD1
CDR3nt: TGTGCCAGCAGCTTAGATGCAGGGGGAGCCAAAAACATTCAGTACTTC
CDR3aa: CASSLDAGGAKNIQYF

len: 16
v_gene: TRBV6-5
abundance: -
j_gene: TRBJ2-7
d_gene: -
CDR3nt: TGTGCCAGCAGTTACTCAAACAGGGCCCTACCCTACGAGCAGTACTTC
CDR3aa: CASSYSNRALPYEQYF

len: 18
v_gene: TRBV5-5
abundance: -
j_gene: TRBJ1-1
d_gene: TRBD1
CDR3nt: TGTGCCAGCAGTCTCCGTCCCCCGGGACAGCTCATGAACACTGAAGCTTTCTTT
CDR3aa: CASSLRPPGQLMNTEAFF

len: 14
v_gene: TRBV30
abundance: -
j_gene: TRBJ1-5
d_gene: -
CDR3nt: TGTGCCTGGAGTGTACACGATAGCAATCAGCCCCAGCATTTT
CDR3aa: CAWSVHDSNQPQHF

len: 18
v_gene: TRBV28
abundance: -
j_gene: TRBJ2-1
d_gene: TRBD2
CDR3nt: TGTGCCAGCAGTTCCATACGGGGGGGACCCAGCTCCTACAATGAGCAGTTCTTC
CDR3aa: CASSSIRGGPSSYNEQFF

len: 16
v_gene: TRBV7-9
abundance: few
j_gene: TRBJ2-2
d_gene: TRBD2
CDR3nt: TGTGCCAGCAGCCGATCTAGCGGGGGGGCCACCGGGGAGCTGTTTTTT
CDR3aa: CASSRSSGGATGELFF

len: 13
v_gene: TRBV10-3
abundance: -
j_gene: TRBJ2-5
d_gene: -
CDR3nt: TGTGCCATCAGTCCGGGATTCCAAGAGACCCAGTACTTC
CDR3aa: CAISPGFQETQYF

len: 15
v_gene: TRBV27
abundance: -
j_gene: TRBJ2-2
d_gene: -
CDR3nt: TGTGCCAGCAGTCCCGGGACATCGGGGACCGGGGAGCTGTTTTTT
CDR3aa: CASSPGTSGTGELFF

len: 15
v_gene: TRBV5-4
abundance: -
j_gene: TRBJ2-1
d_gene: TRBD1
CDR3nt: TGTGCCAGCACCCTTGGGGGACAGGGCTTAGGTGAGCAGTTCTTC
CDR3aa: CASTLGGQGLGEQFF

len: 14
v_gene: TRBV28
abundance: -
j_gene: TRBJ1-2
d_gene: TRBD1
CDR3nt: TGTGCCAGCAGCCTTCAGGGGGCAGGTGGCGGCTACACCTTC
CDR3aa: CASSLQGAGGGYTF

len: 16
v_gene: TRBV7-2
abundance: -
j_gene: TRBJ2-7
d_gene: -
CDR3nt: TGTGCCAGCACGAAACTCCGGCAGGGGAGCTCCTACGAGCAGTACTTC
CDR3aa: CASTKLRQGSSYEQYF

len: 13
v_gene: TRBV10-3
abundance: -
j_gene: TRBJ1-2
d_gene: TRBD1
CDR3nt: TGTGCCATCAGTGTTGACAGGGCAGGAGGCTACACCTTC
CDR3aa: CAISVDRAGGYTF

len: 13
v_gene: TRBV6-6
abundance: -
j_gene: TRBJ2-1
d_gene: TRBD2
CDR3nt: TGTGCCAGCCGTCAGGGAGGGGCAGGGGAGCAGTTCTTC
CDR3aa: CASRQGGAGEQFF

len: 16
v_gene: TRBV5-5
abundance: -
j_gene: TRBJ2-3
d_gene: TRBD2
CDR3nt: TGTGCCAGCAGCGGACTAGCGGGGGCCCCCACAGATACGCAGTATTTT
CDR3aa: CASSGLAGAPTDTQYF

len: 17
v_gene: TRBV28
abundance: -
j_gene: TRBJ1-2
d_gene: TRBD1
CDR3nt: TGTGCCAGCAGTACGAACAGGGGAGAGTGGCTTTATTATGGCTACACCTTC
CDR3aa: CASSTNRGEWLYYGYTF

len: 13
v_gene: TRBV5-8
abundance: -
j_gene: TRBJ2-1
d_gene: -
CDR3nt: TGTGCCAGCACCTCTGGAGTATACAATGAGCAGTTCTTC
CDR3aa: CASTSGVYNEQFF

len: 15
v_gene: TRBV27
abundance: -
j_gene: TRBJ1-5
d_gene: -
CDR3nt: TGTGCCAGCAGTTTTGTGCCGGGTACCAATCAGCCCCAGCATTTT
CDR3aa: CASSFVPGTNQPQHF

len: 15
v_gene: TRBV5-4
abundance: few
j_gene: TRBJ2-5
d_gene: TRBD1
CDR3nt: TGTGCCAGCAGCTCATTACAGGGGAGCCAAGAGACCCAGTACTTC
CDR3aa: CASSSLQGSQETQYF

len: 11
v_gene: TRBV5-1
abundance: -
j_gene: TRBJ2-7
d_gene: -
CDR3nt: TGCGCCAGCAGCTCGAGCTACGAGCAGTACTTC
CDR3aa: CASSSSYEQYF

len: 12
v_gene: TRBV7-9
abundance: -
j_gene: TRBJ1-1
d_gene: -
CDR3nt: TGTTCCAGCAGCTCACAGGGAAATGAAGCTTTCTTT
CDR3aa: CSSSSQGNEAFF

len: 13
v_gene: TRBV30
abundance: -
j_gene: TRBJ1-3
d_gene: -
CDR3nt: TGTGCCTGGTCCGACGGGTCTGGAAACACCATATATTTT
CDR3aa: CAWSDGSGNTIYF

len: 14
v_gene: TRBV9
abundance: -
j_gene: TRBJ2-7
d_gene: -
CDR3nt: TGTGCCAGCAGCCCAGCAGGGGTTGGCTACGAGCAGTACTTC
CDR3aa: CASSPAGVGYEQYF

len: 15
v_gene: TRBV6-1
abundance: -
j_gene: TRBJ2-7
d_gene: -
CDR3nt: TGTGCCAGCAGTGAGGAGGGGGGGAGCTCCTACGAGCAGTACTTC
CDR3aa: CASSEEGGSSYEQYF

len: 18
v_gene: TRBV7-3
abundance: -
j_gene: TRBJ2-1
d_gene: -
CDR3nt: TGTGCCAGCAGCTTAACGGGAGGCCCCCGGGGTAGTTACAATGAGCAGTTCTTC
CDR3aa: CASSLTGGPRGSYNEQFF

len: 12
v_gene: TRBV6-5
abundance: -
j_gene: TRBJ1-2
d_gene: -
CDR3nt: TGTGCCAGCAGCGACGCAGGGGATGGCTACACCTTC
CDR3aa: CASSDAGDGYTF

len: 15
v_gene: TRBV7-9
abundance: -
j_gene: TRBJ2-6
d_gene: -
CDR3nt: TGTGCCAGCAGCTTATACAGCTCTGGGGCCAACGTCCTGACTTTC
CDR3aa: CASSLYSSGANVLTF

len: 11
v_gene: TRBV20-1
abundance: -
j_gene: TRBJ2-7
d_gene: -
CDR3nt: TGCAGTGTTTGGTCAGATCGCGGACAGTACTTC
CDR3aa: CSVWSDRGQYF

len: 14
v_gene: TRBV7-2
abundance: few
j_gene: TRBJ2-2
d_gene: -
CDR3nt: TGTGCCAGCAGCTTAATGCAGGTTCGGGGGGAGCTGTTTTTT
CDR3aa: CASSLMQVRGELFF

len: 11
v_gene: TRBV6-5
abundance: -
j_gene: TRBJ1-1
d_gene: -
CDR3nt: TGTGCCAGCCAGGGGCACCGTGAAGCTTTCTTT
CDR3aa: CASQGHREAFF